This TCR beta chain was retrieved from a study of shared clonotypes between healthy human individuals. This CDR3 has 12 amino acids. Germline loops: CDR1 SGHTA, CDR2 FQGNSA. With 5 bases removed from V and 1 base from J, the gap between germline ends came to 5 bases. An assay was performed, and its level was deep. The repertoire was sequenced with immunoSEQ multiplex PCR; TCRdb's copy has only in-frame clones and lacks some. The sample holds some 1,400,000 clones, around 97% seen once. The J gene is TRBJ2-5, the V gene TRBV7-2; no clear D. This TCR came from a young man in good health. The material sequenced was naive CD4+ T cells sorted from blood. Stated subset: CD45RA+ positively selected. The CDR3 protein is CASSHIQETQYF. DNA for the CDR3: TGTGCCAGCAGCCACATCCAAGAGACCCAGTACTTC.